The 19 T cell receptor beta chains below come from one sample, sequenced in a study of memory CD4+ T cells and cytomegalovirus serostatus. The sort gate was single viable CD3+CD4+CD8-CD45RO+ cells for memory CD4+ T cells. Libraries were prepared by immunoSEQ multiplex PCR; TCRdb keeps only in-frame clonotypes and omits some of them. The profile shows 54,000 or so clones, about 81% of them singletons. The sequencing input was memory CD4+ T cells from blood. These receptors were obtained from an adult in good health and CMV-seronegative.

The genes are TRBV2 and TRBJ1-5; 7 bases line up with TRBD1. The germline V gene encodes CDR1 SNHLY and CDR2 FYNNEI. The CDR3 has 17 amino acids. With 4 bases clipped from V and 0 bases from J, the junction kept 9 bases outside the gene matches. CDR3 bases: TGTGCCAGCAGTGCCAGACAGGGCCGGAATAGCAATCAGCCCCAGCATTTT. Translation: CASSARQGRNSNQPQHF.

The chain employs TRBV7-9 and TRBJ2-5, with 11 nucleotides matching TRBD1. The CDR3 is made up of 15 amino acids. Germline V lookup: CDR1 SEHNR, CDR2 FQNEAQ (reference sequence). Unmatched junction bases numbered 2, after V lost 1 base and J lost 4 bases. DNA of the CDR3: TGTGCCAGCAGCTTAGGTGGGACAGGGGGAGAGACCCAGTACTTC. This sequence encodes CASSLGGTGGETQYF.

The chain combines TRBV7-9 with TRBJ2-2, with 8 bases identical to TRBD1. The V gene end was trimmed by 7 bases and the J gene end by 1 base; junction bases not matched to a gene: 5. The CDR3 loop spans 15 amino acids. CDR1 and CDR2 (germline): SEHNR, FQNEAQ (reference sequence). The CDR3 coding sequence is TGTGCCAGCAATCTCAGGGGGCTGAACACCGGGGAGCTGTTTTTT. It codes for CASNLRGLNTGELFF. Full variable domain (rest looked up from reference TRBV7-9 and TRBJ2-2): DTGVSQNPRHKITKRGQNVTFRCDPISEHNRLYWYRQTLGQGPEFLTYFQNEAQLEKSRLLSDRFSAERPKGSFSTLEIQRTEQGDSAMYLCASNLRGLNTGELFFGEGSRLTVL.

The V call is TRBV6-1, the J call TRBJ1-1; D is uncertain. V lost 1 base, J lost 1 base, and 7 bases lay in between. Germline values: CDR1 MNHNS, CDR2 SASEGT. The CDR3 is 14 residues long. The CDR3 loop is CASSEVGQNTEAFF. The CDR3 DNA reads as TGTGCCAGCAGTGAAGTCGGGCAGAACACTGAAGCTTTCTTT.

The CDR3 protein is CASSQGAALDNEQFF. The CDR3 DNA follows: TGTGCCAGCAGCCAAGGGGCGGCACTTGACAATGAGCAGTTCTTC. The chain carries TRBV7-3 and TRBJ2-1; a possible D gene is TRBD1 (5 bases). CDR1 SGHTA and CDR2 FQGTGA come from the germline V gene. CDR3 length equals 15 residues. V lost 5 bases and J 5 bases, leaving 16 bases between the germline ends.

This clone has only a few counts. This chain joins TRBV19 and TRBJ2-1; TRBD2 matches at 8 bases. V lost 7 bases and J lost 8; bases outside the gene matches: 16. Germline values: CDR1 LNHDA, CDR2 SQIVND (reference sequence). The CDR3 totals 16 residues. CDR3 coding DNA: TGTGCCAGTAAGGCCCGGGGCGGGAGGAGTGGCGATGAGCAGTTCTTC. Translating gives CASKARGGRSGDEQFF.

This clone has a handful of counts. The rearrangement uses TRBV28 and TRBJ1-5; D is unclear. Germline V gene lookup returns CDR1 MDHEN and CDR2 SYDVKM. V lost 6 bases and J 1 base, leaving 22 bases between the germline ends. This CDR3 is built from 18 residues. The CDR3 loop is CASSHPWAWGGSNQPQHF. The CDR3 DNA reads TGTGCCAGCAGCCATCCCTGGGCGTGGGGAGGGAGCAATCAGCCCCAGCATTTT.

V usage is TRBV12-5 and J usage is TRBJ1-2, with TRBD1 matching over 7 bases. CDR3 length: 13 amino acids. V dropped 6 bases and J dropped 7; count of bases not matched to a gene: 8. CDR1 LGHNT and CDR2 FRNRAP come from the germline V gene. The CDR3 is CASGPTGSRGYTF. The DNA for the CDR3 is TGTGCTAGTGGCCCGACAGGGTCGCGTGGCTACACCTTC. Looking up the rest from reference TRBV12-5 and TRBJ1-2 gives the full variable domain: DARVTQTPRHKVTEMGQEVTMRCQPILGHNTVFWYRQTMMQGLELLAYFRNRAPLDDSGMPKDRFSAEMPDATLATLKIQPSEPRDSAVYFCASGPTGSRGYTFGSGTRLTVV.

J is TRBJ2-3 and V is TRBV27; D may be TRBD2 (5 bases). V was clipped by 6 bases and J by 11 bases, with 15 bases between them. CDR3 length: 12 amino acids. Germline assignment: CDR1 MNHEY and CDR2 SMNVEV (reference sequence). The CDR3 DNA reads TGTGCCAGCAGCGGTAATAGCGTGAAGCAGTATTTT. This sequence encodes CASSGNSVKQYF.

The CDR3 DNA reads as TGTGCCAGCAGCTCAAAAGGGGGCCGGGGCGGCTACACCTTC. This codes for CASSSKGGRGGYTF. The gene calls are TRBV13 and TRBJ1-2; 7 bases line up with TRBD1. The CDR3 is 14 amino acids. With V trimmed by 4 bases and J by 8 bases, 10 bases remained unmatched. Germline CDR1 and CDR2: PRHDT and FYEKMQ (reference sequence).

V gene TRBV9 combines with J gene TRBJ1-3, with a tentative D call TRBD1 (5 bases). Germline V gene sequence: CDR1 SGDLS, CDR2 YYNGEE. V lost 4 bases and J 0 bases, leaving 14 bases between the germline ends. There are 16 residues in the CDR3. The CDR3 nucleotides are TGTGCCAGCAGCCCCGCTAGCGGGGGCTCTGGAAACACCATATATTTT. Translation gives CASSPASGGSGNTIYF.

This chain uses TRBV6-6 with TRBJ2-1; 11 nucleotides align to TRBD2. The CDR3 contains 14 residues. V trimming: 4 bases; J trimming: 13 bases; junction bases outside the gene matches: 9. Germline loops: CDR1 MNHNY, CDR2 SVGAGI (reference sequence). As DNA, the CDR3 is TGTGCCAGCAGTTCCACGACTAGCGGGAATGCTCAGTTCTTC. It is translated as CASSSTTSGNAQFF.

J is TRBJ2-7 and V is TRBV5-4; 7 bases are a match to TRBD1. Germline V CDR1 and CDR2: SGHNT, YYREEE (reference sequence). J lost 6 bases, V lost 4 bases, and 13 bases had no gene match. The length of the CDR3 is 15 residues. In DNA, the CDR3 is TGTGCCAGCAGCCCCGCGAAGGGGGCCGGGTCCGAGCAGTACTTC. Residues: CASSPAKGAGSEQYF.

The chain has TRBV10-3 and TRBJ2-7; D possibly corresponds to TRBD1 (5 bases). Germline V CDR1 and CDR2: ENHRY, SYGVKD. This CDR3 region has 12 residues. V was trimmed by 3 bases and J by 2 bases, leaving 5 bases between them. The CDR3 DNA follows: TGTGCCATCAGTGAAGGGGCCTACGAGCAGTACTTC. Translation: CAISEGAYEQYF.

This clone is a singleton in its sample. This chain connects TRBV28 to TRBJ1-4; D remains unclear. Trimming removed 3 bases at V and 0 bases at J, with 14 bases between. This CDR3 has 17 amino acids. CDR1 and CDR2 from the germline V gene are MDHEN and SYDVKM. This CDR3 is CASSLMAKETTNEKLFF. DNA for the CDR3: TGTGCCAGCAGTTTGATGGCTAAGGAAACAACTAATGAAAAACTGTTTTTT.

V is TRBV7-2 and J is TRBJ2-5; D is unclear. Trimming took 6 bases from V and 1 from J, leaving 12 bases between them. There are 14 residues in the CDR3. The germline gives CDR1 SGHTA, CDR2 FQGNSA. DNA for the CDR3: TGTGCCAGCAGTCACGACGGGTTCCAAGAGACCCAGTACTTC. This codes for CASSHDGFQETQYF.

This chain uses TRBV5-4 with TRBJ1-2, with D uncertain. The CDR3 extends over 16 amino acids. V lost 6 bases and J 8 bases, leaving 26 bases between the germline ends. Germline V CDR1 and CDR2: SGHNT, YYREEE (reference sequence). Written as DNA, the CDR3 is TGTGCCAGCACCCTTGGTTCCGGAGGCCAGATCCGGGGCTACACCTTC. Translating gives CASTLGSGGQIRGYTF.

The genes are TRBV7-2 and TRBJ2-3, with TRBD2 identical over 7 bases. The CDR3 runs to 14 residues. With V trimmed by 5 bases and J by 0 bases, 2 bases remained unmatched. CDR1 and CDR2 (germline): SGHTA, FQGNSA. This CDR3 reads CASSRSGSTDTQYF. The CDR3 DNA follows: TGTGCCAGCAGCCGTAGCGGGAGCACAGATACGCAGTATTTT.

The V call is TRBV30, the J call TRBJ1-2; the D gene is possibly TRBD1 (6 bases). CDR3 length: 13 residues. Trimming shortened V by 2 bases and J by 11 bases, and 18 bases separated the two germline ends. Germline CDR1 is GTSNPN and CDR2 is SVGIG (reference sequence). Here the CDR3 reads CAWSLRDIGPYTF. Here the CDR3 DNA reads TGTGCCTGGAGTCTCCGGGACATCGGGCCTTACACCTTC.